This is a list of T cell receptor beta chains from one sample in a study of T-cell memory formation after mild COVID-19. TCRdb called the 5' RACE reads again in MiXCR, with one record for every CDR3 protein. Counted here are around 110,000 distinct CDR3 sequences, approximately 15% occurring once; the ten biggest clones make up 25% to 30%. Sequencing was carried out using PBMCs or a T cell subset sorted from them (not recorded which). These receptors originate from an adult woman who had mild COVID-19 (a few samples of this study predate the infection). Cell type and time point are not known. Each CDR3 is given with its conserved first and last residue. Each record gives: V gene, J gene, CDR3 protein.

TRBV12-3/TRBV12-4	TRBJ2-7	CASSWTDLPYEQYF
TRBV18	TRBJ2-1	CASSPPTGAYNEQFF
TRBV19	TRBJ2-5	CASSPRGGTKTQYF
TRBV30	TRBJ2-7	CAWSVTRSGQISYEQYF
TRBV27	TRBJ2-7	CATAVAVSYEQYF
TRBV7-9	TRBJ2-1	CASRMGQGKMNEQFF
TRBV7-9	TRBJ2-7	CASSWGGGTYNEQYF
TRBV5-4	TRBJ2-1	CASSPSPGQGMLLEQFF
TRBV12-3/TRBV12-4	TRBJ2-1	CASSAASGGYSYNEQFF
TRBV9	TRBJ1-1	CASQDSTNTEAFF
TRBV30	TRBJ2-7	CAWSFENTYEQYF
TRBV12-3/TRBV12-4	TRBJ2-7	CASSVTSGSYEQYF
TRBV6-1	TRBJ2-7	CASITSYEQYF
TRBV4-3	TRBJ2-3	CASSQESTRREGQTDTQYF
TRBV7-9	TRBJ2-2	CASSLAEEWPGELFF
TRBV6-5	TRBJ1-5	CASREGDNQPQHF
TRBV7-2	TRBJ1-1	CASSLGQGRLNTEAFF
TRBV4-3	TRBJ1-1	CASSQERTVMNTEAFF
TRBV4-3	TRBJ2-3	CASSQVQRENLVTQYF
TRBV7-9	TRBJ1-2	CASSSNAPTLYGYTF
TRBV12-3/TRBV12-4	TRBJ1-1	CASSPPQGHMNTEAFF
TRBV4-3	TRBJ1-2	CASSQDLTGHGYTF
TRBV9	TRBJ2-3	CASSGRASTDTQYF
TRBV6-5	TRBJ2-2	CASSYRQGSGELFF
TRBV7-6	TRBJ2-3	CASSLGGLAGGPSTDTQYF
TRBV5-6	TRBJ2-7	CASSSWTDAYEQYF
TRBV13	TRBJ2-3	CASSGDRPDTQYF
TRBV10-1	TRBJ2-3	CASRLAGRGTDTQYF
TRBV4-1	TRBJ2-2	CASSPWTSGSTGELFF
TRBV9	TRBJ2-1	CASSAASGGALEFF
TRBV20-1	TRBJ2-3	CSATDRAGARTDTQYF
TRBV11-3	TRBJ2-1	CASSLRAGPRGEQFF
TRBV4-2	TRBJ2-3	CASSQDLSGSTDTQYF
TRBV9	TRBJ2-3	CASSVDLGTSGDTDTQYF
TRBV15	TRBJ2-7	CATSTRTSGTFYEQYF
TRBV4-1	TRBJ2-5	CASSPSGTSGPQETQYF
TRBV27	TRBJ2-3	CASPGRLRGGDTQYF
TRBV20-1	TRBJ1-1	CSARNHLWTGPNTEAFF
TRBV20-1	TRBJ1-1	CSARGDRHTEAFF
TRBV6-5	TRBJ2-7	CASSPGQGTSEQYF
TRBV12-3/TRBV12-4	TRBJ2-7	CASSAGQGAYEQYF
TRBV12-3/TRBV12-4	TRBJ2-3	CASSFGQPDSTDTQYF
TRBV9	TRBJ1-1	CASSVVFGVSGEAFF
TRBV5-1	TRBJ2-7	CASSLAGHASYEQYF
TRBV9	TRBJ2-1	CASSVEPWDEQFF
TRBV30	TRBJ1-5	CAWSPGIRGQPQHF
TRBV7-9	TRBJ1-4	CASSLYREKLFF
TRBV24-1	TRBJ2-5	CATSSRDRGQETQYF
TRBV20-1	TRBJ2-1	CSARDLDQEQFF
TRBV12-3/TRBV12-4	TRBJ1-3	CAFSGSPSGNTIYF